The table lists the clone carrying this TCR beta chain with a few counts. Its antigen is currently unknown. Next came a second PCR, run for about 6 to 12 cycles, which used a sample-barcoded 5' primer along with a J-beta primer mix. TCRdb recomputed calls from the 5' RACE reads with MiXCR, one row per CDR3 protein. The sample yields roughly 1.5 million distinct CDR3 sequences, roughly two fifths seen once. This sample stems from a study of blood T cells in healthy people across ages. Whole-study findings and limits: PBMCs were not sorted, which prevented a conclusive comparison of naive versus antigen-experienced cells. Per million T cells, TCR beta diversity dropped roughly linearly as age increased.

This CDR3 is 17 amino acids long. Unmatched junction bases numbered 7, after V lost 0 bases and J lost 0 bases. Germline lookup yields CDR1 SGHRS and CDR2 YFSETQ. V usage is TRBV5-1 and J usage is TRBJ2-3; 7 bases agree with TRBD2. The sample comprised blood. This receptor was identified in a woman younger than 35 in good health. The CDR3 sequence: CASSLDPAGSSTDTQYF. CDR3 sequence (DNA): TGCGCCAGCAGCTTGGATCCAGCGGGATCGAGCACAGATACGCAGTATTTT.